This T cell receptor beta chain was profiled in a study of T cells in tumors after PD-1 blockade. Study-level information: Excluded were patients with checkpoint blockade, immunosuppressants, or radiotherapy or other anti-cancer therapy within 4 weeks. Either cemiplimab 350 mg every 2 weeks or pembrolizumab 200 mg every 3 weeks was given. Some patients also took daily vismodegib 150 mg during anti-PD-1 treatment. Whole-study findings and limits: Peripheral recruitment is suggested, as some novel exhausted tumor clones were in pre-treatment blood.

Generated by immunoSEQ multiplex PCR, the TCRdb table keeps only in-frame clones and is missing some. In the table there are about 59,000 clones, around 77% of which are singletons. Points on this clone: Its target is not known.

Trimming removed 5 bases from V and 6 bases from J; junction bases left unmatched: 13. Germline CDR1 and CDR2: SEHNR and FQNEAQ (reference sequence). CDR3 length equals 16 residues. V is TRBV7-9 and J is TRBJ2-1; 7 nucleotides match TRBD1. Material: PBMCs, obtained before anti-PD-1 treatment. The clonotype comes from a human donor with basal cell carcinoma. CDR3 sequence reads: CASSPLTGVGVNEQFF. CDR3 bases: TGTGCCAGCAGCCCTCTCACAGGGGTGGGAGTCAATGAGCAGTTCTTC.